Reported below is one TCR beta chain. Methods used by the authors: Reference gene primers were amplified, and this amplification served to estimate nucleated cell counts. The protocol was immunoSEQ multiplex PCR, while the TCRdb copy is restricted to in-frame clones and leaves out a portion. That table is the source of V, J and clone size, and D and trimming were worked out from the DNA. The sample has 300,000 to 450,000 clones; 85% are singletons. Trimming took off 1 base at V and 0 bases at J, with 4 bases between the two ends. CDR3 length: 13 residues. The record originates from a study of blood T cell repertoires in COVID-19. The overall study: Acute and convalescent COVID-19 specimens originated in the United States, Italy and Spain. The analysed material was cDNA or gDNA that came from T cells, B-cell-depleted T cells, or PBMCs.

The sequence derives from a woman between 18 and 29 years old with acute or convalescent COVID-19. This chain joins TRBV5-3 and TRBJ1-1; D is uncertain. TRBV5-3 is known as an ORF, though its function is uncertain. The sequenced sample consisted of peripheral blood. In nucleotides, the CDR3 is TGTGCCAGAAGCTTGAGCGTGAACACTGAAGCTTTCTTT. This sequence encodes CARSLSVNTEAFF.